These 28 T cell receptor beta chains share one sample of origin, sequenced in a study of blood T cell repertoires in COVID-19. Generated by immunoSEQ multiplex PCR, the TCRdb table keeps only in-frame clones and is missing some. The profile shows tens of thousands of clones, 90% of them singletons. Sequencing was carried out using peripheral blood. The receptors originated from a man in his 60s with acute or convalescent COVID-19.

The chain has TRBV30 and TRBJ1-5, with 9 positions matching TRBD1. The junction had 8 bases not matched to a gene; V was cut back by 0 bases and J by 5 bases. The CDR3 loop spans 16 amino acids. CDR1 is GTSNPN, CDR2 SVGIG, per germline (reference sequence). This chain's CDR3 is CAWSVRNRGPDQPQHF. The CDR3 DNA follows: TGTGCCTGGAGTGTACGGAACAGGGGGCCTGATCAGCCCCAGCATTTT.

The V and J genes are TRBV30 and TRBJ2-1, with TRBD1 matching 9 bases. The CDR3 extends over 14 amino acids. J lost 7 bases, V lost 2 bases, and 6 bases had no gene match. The germline V gene has CDR1 GTSNPN and CDR2 SVGIG (reference sequence). DNA for the CDR3: TGTGCCTGGAGTCGCGACAGGGGGGCTAATGAGCAGTTCTTC. Protein: CAWSRDRGANEQFF. Supplemented by reference TRBV30 and TRBJ2-1, the full variable domain reads SQTIHQWPATLVQPVGSPLSLECTVEGTSNPNLYWYRQAAGRGLQLLFYSVGIGQISSEVPQNLSASRPQDRQFILSSKKLLLSDSGFYLCAWSRDRGANEQFFGPGTRLTVL.

This chain links TRBV3-1 (or the pseudogene TRBV3-2) with TRBJ2-1, with D uncertain. The germline V gene has CDR1 LGHDT and CDR2 YNNKEL (reference sequence). The CDR3 is 11 amino acids. Trimming stripped 4 bases from V and 5 bases from J, with 3 bases between. The CDR3 coding sequence is TGTGCCAGCAGCCGAGACAATGAGCAGTTCTTC. Its translation: CASSRDNEQFF.

The gene calls are TRBV6-5 and TRBJ1-2; 7 positions agree with TRBD1. Unmatched junction bases numbered 8, after V lost 6 bases and J lost 7 bases. CDR1 is MNHEY, CDR2 SVGAGI, per germline. The CDR3 is made up of 13 amino acids. The DNA of the CDR3 is TGTGCCAGCAGAAGACAGGGTTTACTTGGCTACACCTTC. Protein: CASRRQGLLGYTF.

The chain joins TRBV4-1 to TRBJ2-1, with a possible D match to TRBD2 (6 bases). There are 15 residues in the CDR3. Germline lookup yields CDR1 MGHRA and CDR2 YSYEKL. V lost 4 bases to trimming and J lost 8 bases, with 18 bases between them. This CDR3 reads CASSLAGTPAHEQFF. CDR3 nucleotides: TGCGCCAGCAGCCTCGCCGGGACTCCGGCCCATGAGCAGTTCTTC.

Only a few counts were recorded for this clone. The chain is built from TRBV5-4 and TRBJ2-6; maybe TRBD2 (6 bases). The CDR3 totals 16 residues. CDR1 is SGHNT and CDR2 is YYREEE in the germline V gene (reference sequence). V was clipped by 4 bases and J by 2 bases, with 13 bases between them. Here the CDR3 DNA reads TGTGCCAGCAGCCCGGGGGTCTATACTGGGGCCAACGTCCTGACTTTC. Protein: CASSPGVYTGANVLTF.

The V gene is TRBV5-1, the J gene TRBJ2-2; 9 nucleotides align to TRBD2. From germline, CDR1 is SGHRS and CDR2 YFSETQ. This CDR3 spans 15 amino acids. V lost 4 bases to trimming and J lost 5 bases; unmatched junction nucleotides: 6. This CDR3 reads CASSSSGGETGELFF. The DNA of the CDR3 is TGCGCCAGCAGCAGTAGCGGGGGAGAGACCGGGGAGCTGTTTTTT.

The chain combines TRBV24-1 with TRBJ1-5; D is uncertain. V lost 5 bases to trimming and J lost 4 bases, with 11 bases between them. The germline V gene has CDR1 KGHDR and CDR2 SFDVKD. The CDR3 is 14 residues long. CDR3 loop: CATSGTASNQPQHF. CDR3 nucleotides: TGTGCCACCAGTGGAACTGCGTCAAATCAGCCCCAGCATTTT.

J is TRBJ2-1 and V is TRBV24-1, with a tentative D call TRBD1 (5 bases). This CDR3 region has 14 residues. Germline CDR1 reads KGHDR; CDR2 reads SFDVKD. V dropped 5 bases and J dropped 1 base, with 8 bases sitting between them. CDR3 bases: TGTGCCACCAGTGGGGGCCATTCCTACAATGAGCAGTTCTTC. This codes for CATSGGHSYNEQFF.

The genes are TRBV5-1 and TRBJ2-7; D ambiguous. This CDR3 spans 12 amino acids. The V gene's germline CDR1 is SGHRS and CDR2 YFSETQ. V dropped 5 bases and J dropped 2 bases, with 8 bases sitting between them. As DNA, the CDR3 is TGCGCCAGCAGAACAGATGCCTACGAGCAGTACTTC. This encodes CASRTDAYEQYF.

The rearrangement uses TRBV6-5 and TRBJ1-5; D gene ambiguous. The CDR3 spans 15 residues. Germline values: CDR1 MNHEY, CDR2 SVGAGI. Trimming took off 6 bases at V and 10 bases at J, with 22 bases between the two ends. The CDR3 spells CASRTSAGDFYPQHF. CDR3 sequence (DNA): TGTGCCAGCAGAACAAGCGCGGGAGATTTTTATCCCCAGCATTTT.

The CDR3 bases are TGCGCCAGCAGCCAATTAACTAATGGGGGGGAGCTGTTTTTT. The encoded protein is CASSQLTNGGELFF. This chain links TRBV4-1 with TRBJ2-2; D call uncertain. The germline gives CDR1 MGHRA, CDR2 YSYEKL. Trimming shortened V by 2 bases and J by 8 bases, and 12 bases separated the two germline ends. CDR3 length equals 14 residues.

The chain joins TRBV4-1 to TRBJ1-4; the match to TRBD1 covers 11 bases. The germline gives CDR1 MGHRA, CDR2 YSYEKL. This CDR3 is built from 17 residues. The V and J ends lost 3 bases and 8 bases, in that order; junction bases with no gene match: 11. CDR3 DNA: TGCGCCAGCAGCCAGCCCCCGGACAGGGGGCTGCAGGAAAAACTGTTTTTT. Amino acids: CASSQPPDRGLQEKLFF.

V usage is TRBV29-1 and J usage is TRBJ2-7, with TRBD1 matching 10 bases. The CDR3 has 13 amino acids. Per germline, CDR1 SQVTM and CDR2 ANQGSEA. The V segment lost 4 bases and the J segment 7 bases; nucleotides outside the gene matches: 7. CDR3 DNA: TGCAGCGTTGGCGCCGGGACAGGGGTAGAGCAGTACTTC. Translating it yields CSVGAGTGVEQYF.

The chain combines TRBV6-5 with TRBJ2-3; 9 positions agree with TRBD2. The CDR3 length is 16 residues. Germline CDR1 is MNHEY and CDR2 is SVGAGI. V lost 4 bases, J lost 0 bases, and 5 bases stayed unmatched. This CDR3 reads CASSFLGLASTDTQYF. In DNA, the CDR3 is TGTGCCAGCAGTTTCCTCGGACTAGCGAGCACAGATACGCAGTATTTT.

The chain combines TRBV2 with TRBJ1-2; D ambiguous. V was pared by 7 bases and J by 8 bases, with 23 bases between. The CDR3 spans 15 residues. In germline, CDR1 is SNHLY, CDR2 FYNNEI. In DNA form, the CDR3 reads TGTGCCAGCATAATTGAGGTCGCGACTGGAAAAGGCTACACCTTC. It specifies CASIIEVATGKGYTF.

This clone has only a few counts. V is TRBV3-1 (or the pseudogene TRBV3-2) and J is TRBJ1-2; D gene uncertain. Germline V lookup: CDR1 LGHDT, CDR2 YNNKEL (reference sequence). The CDR3 is made up of 12 amino acids. V was pared by 2 bases and J by 4 bases, with 5 bases between. CDR3 sequence (DNA): TGTGCCAGCAGCCAACGTCTCTATGGCTACACCTTC. It specifies CASSQRLYGYTF.

The rearrangement uses TRBV3-1 (or the pseudogene TRBV3-2) and TRBJ1-1; 8 positions agree with TRBD1. The CDR3 has 15 residues. CDR1 LGHDT and CDR2 YNNKEL come from the germline V gene (reference sequence). After removal of 3 bases from V and 4 bases from J, the junction contained 7 bases not matched to a gene. The CDR3 bases are TGTGCCAGCAGCCACGCAGGGGGCTGGGGCACTGAAGCTTTCTTT. Translated: CASSHAGGWGTEAFF.

The chain recombines TRBV18 with TRBJ1-1; perhaps TRBD1 as D (5 bases). The V end lost 5 bases, the J end lost 6 bases, and 16 bases lay between the germline ends. The CDR3 has 14 amino acids. CDR1 is KGHSH, CDR2 LQKENI, per germline. CDR3: CASSASLGEAEAFF. The CDR3 DNA reads TGTGCCAGCTCAGCAAGTCTGGGGGAGGCTGAAGCTTTCTTT.

The chain links TRBV7-9 to TRBJ1-1; D unresolved. The CDR3 extends over 15 amino acids. V dropped 1 base and J dropped 1 base, with 10 bases sitting between them. CDR1 SEHNR and CDR2 FQNEAQ come from the germline V gene (reference sequence). This CDR3 reads CASSLEGGKNTEAFF. The CDR3 DNA sequence: TGTGCCAGCAGCTTAGAGGGAGGGAAGAACACTGAAGCTTTCTTT.

The chain is built from TRBV25-1 and TRBJ1-1; D remains ambiguous. The CDR3 loop spans 14 amino acids. Per germline, CDR1 MGHDK and CDR2 SYGVNS. V was pared by 6 bases and J by 2 bases, with 13 bases between. CDR3: CASRRVGGNTEAFF. The CDR3 DNA is TGTGCCAGCAGACGCGTCGGCGGCAACACTGAAGCTTTCTTT.

This clone was detected only once. This sequence joins TRBV6-6 and TRBJ2-7; 7 nucleotides align to TRBD1. The CDR3 loop spans 16 amino acids. Unmatched junction bases numbered 7, after V lost 2 bases and J lost 0 bases. The V gene's germline CDR1 is MNHNY and CDR2 SVGAGI (reference sequence). CDR3 loop: CASSYPTGRSSYEQYF. In DNA, the CDR3 is TGTGCCAGCAGTTACCCGACAGGGCGGAGCTCCTACGAGCAGTACTTC.

The chain recombines TRBV5-1 with TRBJ2-4; TRBD1 aligns across 8 bases. The germline V gene has CDR1 SGHRS and CDR2 YFSETQ. V lost 6 bases to trimming and J lost 9 bases; unmatched junction nucleotides: 5. The CDR3 totals 12 residues. In DNA form, the CDR3 reads TGCGCCAGCACCACAACAGGGGGCATTCAGTACTTC. It encodes CASTTTGGIQYF.

In its sample, this clone was seen once. This rearrangement joins TRBV7-4 to TRBJ2-7; 9 bases map to TRBD1. J lost 5 bases, V lost 6 bases, and 8 bases had no gene match. CDR3 size: 14 residues. The germline CDR1 and CDR2 sequences are SGHVT and SQSDAQ. For the CDR3, the DNA is TGTGCCAGCAGTGGGACAGGGAAAATTAACGAGCAGTACTTC. Protein product: CASSGTGKINEQYF.

The rearrangement uses TRBV5-8 and TRBJ1-1; D ambiguous. The CDR3 spans 14 residues. From germline, CDR1 is SGHTS and CDR2 YDEGEE. Trimming took off 0 bases at V and 5 bases at J, with 11 bases between the two ends. CDR3 DNA: TGTGCCAGCAGCTTGGGTGGAGGGTGGACTGAAGCTTTCTTT. Protein: CASSLGGGWTEAFF.

The chain couples TRBV5-4 to TRBJ1-2, with 10 bases that match TRBD1. The CDR3 sequence is 15 residues long. Germline trimming cut 4 bases from V and 11 bases from J; bases unmatched to any gene: 14. CDR1 is SGHNT, CDR2 YYREEE, per germline (reference sequence). DNA of the CDR3: TGTGCCAGCAGCCGAGACTCCGGGACAGGGGAAATGTACACCTTC. The encoded protein is CASSRDSGTGEMYTF.

This chain uses TRBV6-5 with TRBJ2-1; TRBD1 might be the D (6 bases). In germline, CDR1 is MNHEY, CDR2 SVGAGI. Trimming took off 5 bases at V and 9 bases at J, with 17 bases between the two ends. The CDR3 length is 14 residues. This chain's CDR3 is CASSRALQGSEQFF. The CDR3 DNA reads as TGTGCCAGCAGTCGAGCCCTGCAGGGGTCTGAGCAGTTCTTC.

This rearrangement joins TRBV6-1 to TRBJ1-6, with TRBD1 matching 7 bases. Trimming removed 1 base from V and 2 bases from J; junction bases left unmatched: 5. The CDR3 totals 17 residues. CDR1 and CDR2 from the germline V gene are MNHNS and SASEGT. Here the CDR3 reads CASSEERTGPYNSPLHF. The CDR3 nucleotides are TGTGCCAGCAGTGAAGAGCGGACAGGACCCTATAATTCACCCCTCCACTTT.